One T cell receptor beta chain is described in this entry. Its antigen remains unknown. The authors amplified TCR beta CDR3 regions from RNA transcripts. HTBI primers primed a first-round RT-PCR, and a second-round multiplex PCR followed. TCRdb recomputed calls from the multiplex PCR reads with MiXCR, one row per CDR3 protein. The sample gives 200,000 to 300,000 distinct CDR3 sequences, approximately 42% of which show up once; 40% to 55% is in the top ten. This entry comes from a study of Graves' ophthalmopathy and Graves' hyperthyroidism. The study's findings and limits: Blood also carried most expanded thyroid clonotypes exceeding 0.001 frequency.

V trimming: 3 bases; J trimming: 4 bases; junction bases outside the gene matches: 6. The CDR3 runs 15 residues. Germline V gene data show CDR1 as DFQATT and CDR2 as SNEGSKA (reference sequence). This TCR came from an adult man with Graves' ophthalmopathy. The chain employs TRBV20-1 and TRBJ2-5; 12 nucleotides agree with TRBD2. The specimen sequenced was peripheral blood. The CDR3 region has the DNA TGCAGTGCTAGGACTAGCGGGAGTAGTCGAGAGACCCAGTACTTC. It translates to CSARTSGSSRETQYF.